The entry below gives a single T cell receptor beta chain sequence along with its context. The target antigen is unknown. 5'RACE template switching added a universal primer site and UMIs to TCR cDNA. TCRdb re-called the 5' RACE reads with MiXCR, one entry per CDR3 protein. The sample carries about 260,000 distinct CDR3 sequences, around 4.9% recorded once. This CDR3 spans 14 amino acids. Trimming took 4 bases from V and 5 from J; bases not matched to a gene: 6. CDR1 is DFQATT and CDR2 is SNEGSKA in the germline V gene (reference sequence). These data belong to a study of T cells after yellow fever vaccination. Study-wide findings and caveats: Contaminating bulk clonotypes could be abundant in FACS-sorted repertoires.

The sequenced sample was CD4+ T cells sorted from PBMCs, obtained on the day of the yellow fever booster vaccination. The TCR originated in a man between 18 and 29 years old who received the YFV17D yellow fever vaccine. The chain is built from TRBV20-1 and TRBJ2-5; TRBD2 matches 11 bases. The DNA for the CDR3 is TGCAGTGCTATTAGCGGGGGGGCGGGGGAGACCCAGTACTTC. It codes for CSAISGGAGETQYF.